Listed below are T cell receptor beta chains from one sample, sequenced in a study of cytomegalovirus exposure and HLA in healthy donors. The repertoire was sequenced with immunoSEQ multiplex PCR; TCRdb's copy has only in-frame clones and lacks some. The data show some 190,000 clones, with less than 90% seen just once and approximately 0.31% held by the top ten. The sequencing sample was made of PBMCs. Receptors were obtained from a woman in her thirties in good health and CMV-seronegative. Each CDR3 is given with its conserved first and last residue. The D gene is left open where the match is weak. Clone size, where shown, is once, few, many, or a class for clones that have expanded.

d_gene	v_gene	abundance	j_gene	CDR3aa	CDR3nt
TRBD1	TRBV19	.	TRBJ2-5	CASSSQGALETQYF	TGTGCCAGTAGTAGCCAGGGGGCTTTGGAGACCCAGTACTTC
.	TRBV6-5	.	TRBJ2-2	CASSYPSGGTGELFF	TGTGCCAGCAGTTACCCCTCCGGGGGCACCGGGGAGCTGTTTTTT
.	TRBV11-1	.	TRBJ1-2	CASSSEGRGANYGYTF	TGTGCCAGCAGCTCTGAGGGCCGGGGTGCTAACTATGGCTACACCTTC
TRBD1	TRBV11-2	.	TRBJ1-1	CASSLTGVEGTEAFF	TGTGCCAGCAGCTTGACAGGGGTGGAGGGCACTGAAGCTTTCTTT
.	TRBV6-1	.	TRBJ2-2	CASSEWVTAGTGELFF	TGTGCCAGCAGTGAGTGGGTCACCGCGGGCACCGGGGAGCTGTTTTTT
TRBD1	TRBV27	.	TRBJ2-7	CASSLAGTGYEQYF	TGTGCCAGCAGTTTAGCCGGGACAGGTTACGAGCAGTACTTC
TRBD1	TRBV28	few	TRBJ1-5	CASSLRLTGEVNQPQHF	TGTGCCAGCAGTCTGAGGCTTACAGGGGAAGTCAATCAGCCCCAGCATTTT
TRBD1	TRBV5-8	.	TRBJ1-1	CASSLAIRGRAFF	TGTGCCAGCAGCTTGGCTATCAGGGGGCGAGCTTTCTTT
.	TRBV28	few	TRBJ1-1	CASSLAGDSPEAFF	TGTGCCAGCAGTTTAGCGGGAGATTCTCCTGAAGCTTTCTTT
TRBD2	TRBV4-2	.	TRBJ2-5	CASSQYRGTSGRRQETQYF	TGTGCCAGCAGCCAATACAGGGGAACTAGCGGGAGGCGCCAAGAGACCCAGTACTTC
.	TRBV6-5	.	TRBJ1-1	CASSYRRGTEAFF	TGTGCCAGCAGTTACCGGAGGGGAACTGAAGCTTTCTTT
.	TRBV5-5	once	TRBJ2-5	CASSLRTGSLQETQYF	TGTGCCAGCAGCTTGAGAACAGGGTCACTCCAAGAGACCCAGTACTTC
TRBD1	TRBV4-1	many	TRBJ2-7	CASSQTDLGTGGYEQYF	TGCGCCAGCAGCCAAACGGATCTAGGGACAGGGGGGTACGAGCAGTACTTC
TRBD2	TRBV6-4	.	TRBJ2-1	CASSGTRGKGEQFF	TGTGCCAGCAGCGGGACTAGGGGCAAGGGTGAGCAGTTCTTC
TRBD1	TRBV18	.	TRBJ2-3	CASSPAGTGTSWDTQYF	TGTGCCAGCTCACCGGCCGGGACAGGGACTTCTTGGGATACGCAGTATTTT
TRBD2	TRBV5-1	few	TRBJ2-5	CASKSGRLQETQYF	TGCGCCAGCAAGAGCGGGAGGTTACAAGAGACCCAGTACTTC
TRBD1	TRBV6-1	.	TRBJ2-7	CASSKTGGAYEQYF	TGTGCCAGCAGCAAGACAGGGGGCGCTTACGAGCAGTACTTC
TRBD1	TRBV5-1	.	TRBJ2-3	CASSGQGGTDTQYF	TGCGCCAGCAGCGGACAGGGTGGAACAGATACGCAGTATTTT
TRBD1	TRBV5-4	.	TRBJ2-5	CASSLDTGTGKLYF	TGTGCCAGCAGCTTGGACACCGGGACAGGGAAGTTGTACTTC
TRBD2	TRBV6-5	once	TRBJ2-7	CASSSRTSGRYEQYF	TGTGCCAGCAGCTCCCGGACTAGCGGGAGGTACGAGCAGTACTTC
.	TRBV4-1	.	TRBJ2-7	CASSQRVEQYF	TGCGCCAGCAGCCAACGGGTCGAGCAGTACTTC
.	TRBV11-3	.	TRBJ2-1	CASSLQQDNEQFF	TGTGCCAGCAGCTTACAACAGGACAATGAGCAGTTCTTC
.	TRBV2	few	TRBJ2-5	CASSGPGGQETQYF	TGTGCCAGCAGTGGACCCGGCGGCCAAGAGACCCAGTACTTC
TRBD1	TRBV4-1	few	TRBJ1-3	CASSQSTGSGNTIYF	TGCGCCAGCAGCCAGTCGACAGGGTCTGGAAACACCATATATTTT
TRBD2	TRBV4-2	.	TRBJ2-7	CASSQGLAGLSYEQYF	TGTGCCAGCAGCCAAGGACTAGCGGGTCTCTCCTACGAGCAGTACTTC
.	TRBV28	.	TRBJ2-2	CASSFPKHRNTGELFF	TGTGCCAGCAGTTTCCCCAAGCACCGGAACACCGGGGAGCTGTTTTTT
TRBD1	TRBV9	.	TRBJ1-1	CASSVLSRGDSRDTEAFF	TGTGCCAGCAGCGTTTTATCGCGTGGGGACAGTCGGGACACTGAAGCTTTCTTT
TRBD1	TRBV7-2	.	TRBJ1-2	CASSLRGQGINYGYTF	TGTGCCAGCAGCTTAAGGGGACAGGGGATAAACTATGGCTACACCTTC
TRBD2	TRBV5-6	.	TRBJ2-5	CASSLRGGETQYF	TGTGCCAGCAGCTTGCGGGGGGGAGAGACCCAGTACTTC
.	TRBV4-2	.	TRBJ2-4	CASSQAAYGAKNIQYF	TGTGCCAGCAGCCAGGCCGCGTACGGGGCCAAAAACATTCAGTACTTC
TRBD2	TRBV7-8	.	TRBJ2-1	CASSLPTSGGNEQFF	TGTGCCAGCAGCTTGCCGACTAGCGGGGGCAATGAGCAGTTCTTC
TRBD1	TRBV11-2	.	TRBJ2-7	CASSTGQGDSYEQYF	TGTGCCAGCAGCACGGGACAGGGTGATTCCTACGAGCAGTACTTC
TRBD1	TRBV27	.	TRBJ1-5	CASSFTGGSNQPQHF	TGTGCCAGCAGTTTTACAGGGGGCAGCAATCAGCCCCAGCATTTT
.	TRBV11-2	.	TRBJ1-4	CASSLDPAEVEKLFF	TGTGCCAGCAGCTTAGATCCGGCAGAGGTGGAAAAACTGTTTTTT
.	TRBV7-8	.	TRBJ2-5	CASSDKLGGGETQYF	TGTGCCAGCAGCGATAAACTAGGGGGTGGAGAGACCCAGTACTTC
TRBD1	TRBV29-1	.	TRBJ1-1	CSVELTGWAEAFF	TGCAGCGTTGAATTGACAGGGTGGGCTGAAGCTTTCTTT
TRBD1	TRBV5-1	.	TRBJ2-1	CASSRWTTQGDEQFF	TGCGCCAGCAGCCGCTGGACTACACAGGGGGATGAGCAGTTCTTC
TRBD2	TRBV7-3	.	TRBJ2-1	CASSLGASGSFEQFF	TGTGCCAGCAGCTTAGGCGCTAGCGGGAGCTTTGAGCAGTTCTTC
.	TRBV19	.	TRBJ1-1	CASSDRRNTEAFF	TGTGCCAGTTCCGACAGGCGGAACACTGAAGCTTTCTTT
TRBD1	TRBV6-1	.	TRBJ2-7	CATRQSLSGGYEQYF	TGTGCCACACGACAGTCTCTATCAGGGGGCTACGAGCAGTACTTC
.	TRBV10-2	.	TRBJ2-7	CASRSGSYEQYF	TGCGCCAGCAGGTCAGGGTCCTACGAGCAGTACTTC